The 18 T cell receptor beta chains presented below share a single source sample, sequenced in a study of blood T cell repertoires in COVID-19. Repertoires were generated with immunoSEQ multiplex PCR, while TCRdb's copy carries only in-frame clones and drops some. The sample lists about 270,000 clones; 86% were seen once. The specimen was peripheral blood. All receptors come from a woman in her twenties or thirties with COVID-19, enrolled during active disease.

This chain connects TRBV9 to TRBJ1-2, with a tentative D call TRBD1 (5 bases). Per germline, CDR1 SGDLS and CDR2 YYNGEE. The CDR3 has 13 residues. V lost 4 bases and J 4 bases, leaving 11 bases between the germline ends. CDR3 DNA: TGTGCCAGCAGCTCACAGGCCTCCTATGGCTACACCTTC. Its protein product is CASSSQASYGYTF.

This clone was recorded once. The chain uses TRBV11-2 and TRBJ2-7; D is unclear. V was shortened by 1 base and J by 3 bases, with 7 bases between the two germline ends. CDR3 length: 13 amino acids. The germline gives CDR1 SGHAT, CDR2 FQNNGV. DNA of the CDR3: TGTGCCAGCAGCTTAGTAGATAACTACGAGCAGTACTTC. Translation: CASSLVDNYEQYF.

The chain carries TRBV24-1 and TRBJ1-5; D gene uncertain. Germline V gene lookup returns CDR1 KGHDR and CDR2 SFDVKD. Trimming removed 5 bases at V and 2 bases at J, with 6 bases between. The CDR3 extends over 13 amino acids. The CDR3 sequence is CATSGTGNQPQHF. CDR3 in DNA: TGTGCCACCAGTGGCACGGGCAATCAGCCCCAGCATTTT.

The V and J genes are TRBV7-6 and TRBJ2-1; D is unclear. The length of the CDR3 is 16 residues. Deletions cut 4 bases from V and 3 bases from J, with 16 bases between. Germline assignment: CDR1 SGHVS and CDR2 FNYEAQ. In DNA, the CDR3 is TGTGCCAGCAGCTCAAGACTTGCCGGTGACTACAATGAGCAGTTCTTC. It yields the protein CASSSRLAGDYNEQFF.

This chain uses TRBV27 with TRBJ1-2; TRBD1 is a possible D gene (5 bases). Germline V gene sequence: CDR1 MNHEY, CDR2 SMNVEV (reference sequence). This CDR3 spans 14 amino acids. V shed 0 bases and J shed 4 bases, with 9 bases lying between them. The chain's CDR3 is CASSLSGTVYGYTF. As DNA, the CDR3 is TGTGCCAGCAGTTTATCGGGGACTGTCTATGGCTACACCTTC.

The CDR3 is CASSRYGTGGYEQYF. CDR3 DNA sequence: TGCGCCAGCAGCCGCTACGGGACAGGGGGTTACGAGCAGTACTTC. The chain links TRBV4-1 to TRBJ2-7, with TRBD1 identical over 11 bases. Germline-derived CDR1 and CDR2 are MGHRA and YSYEKL. The CDR3 is 15 residues long. Trimming removed 4 bases from V and 4 bases from J; junction bases left unmatched: 6.

This sequence joins TRBV7-9 and TRBJ1-4; the D is unclear. The CDR3 consists of 14 residues. Trimming left V 3 bases short and J 4 bases short, with 9 bases between. CDR1 is SEHNR and CDR2 is FQNEAQ in the germline V gene (reference sequence). CDR3 protein: CASSLGQSNEKLFF. CDR3 sequence (DNA): TGTGCCAGCAGCTTGGGCCAGAGTAATGAAAAACTGTTTTTT.

This clone appeared once. This chain links TRBV3-1 (or the pseudogene TRBV3-2) with TRBJ1-1; 7 nucleotides agree with TRBD1. Germline CDR1 and CDR2: LGHDT and YNNKEL (reference sequence). After removal of 3 bases from V and 4 bases from J, the junction contained 5 bases not matched to a gene. The CDR3 length is 14 residues. CDR3 DNA sequence: TGTGCCAGCAGCCACAGACAGGGCTTCACTGAAGCTTTCTTT. Translating it yields CASSHRQGFTEAFF.

The J gene is TRBJ2-7, the V gene TRBV27; TRBD1 aligns across 10 bases. The V gene end was trimmed by 6 bases and the J gene end by 4 bases; junction bases not matched to a gene: 9. CDR3 size: 15 residues. Germline V gene sequence: CDR1 MNHEY, CDR2 SMNVEV (reference sequence). The CDR3 DNA reads TGTGCCAGCAGCCTTACATGGACAGGGGGGTACGAGCAGTACTTC. It encodes CASSLTWTGGYEQYF.

The chain employs TRBV5-1 and TRBJ2-1, with TRBD1 matching 10 bases. V shed 5 bases, J shed 3 bases, and the junction held 5 bases outside the gene matches. The CDR3 covers 15 residues. CDR1 is SGHRS and CDR2 is YFSETQ in the germline V gene. CDR3 in amino acids: CASSSTGGGYNEQFF. The CDR3 DNA reads as TGCGCCAGCAGTTCGACAGGGGGCGGCTACAATGAGCAGTTCTTC.

The chain recombines TRBV2 with TRBJ1-3; D is ambiguous. V lost 4 bases and J lost 4, with 5 bases in between. Germline V gene sequence: CDR1 SNHLY, CDR2 FYNNEI. The CDR3 loop spans 12 amino acids. CDR3 protein: CASSVLGNTIYF. Written as DNA, the CDR3 is TGTGCCAGCAGTGTTCTAGGAAACACCATATATTTT. Full variable domain (missing parts from reference TRBV2 and TRBJ1-3): EPEVTQTPSHQVTQMGQEVILRCVPISNHLYFYWYRQILGQKVEFLVSFYNNEISEKSEIFDDQFSVERPDGSNFTLKIRSTKLEDSAMYFCASSVLGNTIYFGEGSWLTVV.

The genes are TRBV7-6 and TRBJ1-2, with TRBD1 matching 7 bases. With V trimmed by 5 bases and J by 6 bases, 9 bases remained unmatched. The germline CDR1 and CDR2 sequences are SGHVS and FNYEAQ. The CDR3 is 14 residues long. CDR3 bases: TGTGCCAGCAGCCCATACAGGGGCGGGCATGGCTACACCTTC. Its protein is CASSPYRGGHGYTF.

The V gene is TRBV10-3, the J gene TRBJ1-5, with 8 nucleotides matching TRBD1. The CDR3 is made up of 14 amino acids. After removal of 6 bases from V and 6 bases from J, the junction contained 7 bases not matched to a gene. Germline CDR1 ENHRY, CDR2 SYGVKD. The CDR3 protein is CAISQTGVGQPQHF. In DNA form, the CDR3 reads TGTGCCATCAGCCAGACAGGGGTGGGTCAGCCCCAGCATTTT.

The V gene is TRBV5-1, the J gene TRBJ2-3; D not certain. V lost 3 bases, J lost 6 bases, and 11 bases lay in between. The germline V gene has CDR1 SGHRS and CDR2 YFSETQ. The CDR3 is 13 amino acids. The CDR3 coding sequence is TGCGCCAGCAGCTCGCAACTGTCGGATACGCAGTATTTT. Translation: CASSSQLSDTQYF. Full variable domain (missing parts from reference TRBV5-1 and TRBJ2-3): KAGVTQTPRYLIKTRGQQVTLSCSPISGHRSVSWYQQTPGQGLQFLFEYFSETQRNKGNFPGRFSGRQFSNSRSEMNVSTLELGDSALYLCASSSQLSDTQYFGPGTRLTVL.

The rearrangement uses TRBV6-1 and TRBJ1-1; D is unresolved. Germline V gene lookup returns CDR1 MNHNS and CDR2 SASEGT. There are 14 residues in the CDR3. Trimming left V 4 bases short and J 3 bases short, with 12 bases between. The CDR3 protein is CASSAAASYTEAFF. The CDR3 DNA follows: TGTGCCAGCAGTGCAGCAGCTAGCTACACTGAAGCTTTCTTT.

V is TRBV4-1 and J is TRBJ2-7; perhaps TRBD2 as D (5 bases). This CDR3 comprises 14 residues. The V gene lost 3 bases and the J gene lost 3 bases, with 12 bases spanning the gap. Germline CDR1 is MGHRA and CDR2 is YSYEKL. CDR3: CASSHPRGSYEQYF. The DNA for the CDR3 is TGCGCCAGCAGCCATCCACGGGGAAGCTACGAGCAGTACTTC.

This clone was counted once. The J gene is TRBJ2-7, the V gene TRBV5-4; 8 nucleotides match TRBD1. Looked up from germline, CDR1 is SGHNT and CDR2 is YYREEE (reference sequence). J lost 4 bases, V lost 2 bases, and 5 bases had no gene match. The CDR3 loop spans 14 amino acids. The CDR3 loop is CASSFSDRGYEQYF. The CDR3 bases are TGTGCCAGCAGCTTTAGTGACAGGGGTTACGAGCAGTACTTC. The full variable domain, completed using reference TRBV5-4 and TRBJ2-7, is ETGVTQSPTHLIKTRGQQVTLRCSSQSGHNTVSWYQQALGQGPQFIFQYYREEENGRGNFPPRFSGLQFPNYSSELNVNALELDDSALYLCASSFSDRGYEQYFGPGTRLTVT.

The V call is TRBV27, the J call TRBJ2-7; TRBD1 aligns across 7 bases. V lost 3 bases and J lost 1; bases outside the gene matches: 9. The CDR3 sequence is 16 residues long. Germline V gene sequence: CDR1 MNHEY, CDR2 SMNVEV (reference sequence). The CDR3 bases are TGTGCCAGCAGTTTGGGCCACGGGACAGATTCCTACGAGCAGTACTTC. Translating it yields CASSLGHGTDSYEQYF.